This T cell receptor (beta chain) was captured by sequencing in a study of shared clonotypes between healthy human individuals. Study overall: The cohort had a couple of women and a few men, ages 18 to 49.

CD45RO-negative CD8 cells positively selected for CCR7 made up the naive population, which excluded terminally differentiated effector memory CD45RA+ cells. A note on this clone: Other DNA sequences in this sample translate to the same CDR3.

Germline values: CDR1 SGHRS, CDR2 YFSETQ. Trimming removed 4 bases at V and 0 bases at J, with 8 bases between. The CDR3 runs 13 residues. At deep level, the assay was performed. Once extracted for a subset, genomic DNA was divided evenly among several immunoSEQ plates. TCRdb keeps only in-frame clones here, not all; method: immunoSEQ multiplex PCR. The sample holds 2 million to 2.5 million clones; 85% to 95% are singletons and the top ten take more than 1.5%. J is TRBJ2-7 and V is TRBV5-1; no reliable D call. This TCR came from a young man in good health. Some clones in this sample may be carry-over from other donors' samples. Specimen: naive CD8+ T cells from PBMCs. CDR3 sequence (DNA): TGCGCCAGCAGCCCCTCCGGCTCCTACGAGCAGTACTTC. This sequence encodes CASSPSGSYEQYF.